Below, one TCR beta chain is given with its context. Healthy Caucasian individuals made up all the donors. One entry per CDR3 protein, called by TCRdb with MiXCR from the 5' RACE reads. This table holds roughly 280,000 distinct CDR3 sequences, 7.5% to 9.5% found once. The CDR3 is 15 residues long. Germline CDR1 is SGHTA and CDR2 is FQGTGA. The V and J ends lost 8 bases and 1 base respectively, with 17 bases between them. This record belongs to a study of identical twins. Separately, the same data were catalogued under a study of yellow fever vaccine responses in identical twins.

The specimen was CD8+ T cells sorted from blood. The receptor was derived from a woman in her late teens or twenties in good health. This chain uses TRBV7-3 with TRBJ2-5; tentative D call: TRBD2 (6 bases). The CDR3: CASSEDGGTQETQYF. In DNA form, the CDR3 reads TGTGCCAGCTCCGAGGACGGGGGAACCCAAGAGACCCAGTACTTC.